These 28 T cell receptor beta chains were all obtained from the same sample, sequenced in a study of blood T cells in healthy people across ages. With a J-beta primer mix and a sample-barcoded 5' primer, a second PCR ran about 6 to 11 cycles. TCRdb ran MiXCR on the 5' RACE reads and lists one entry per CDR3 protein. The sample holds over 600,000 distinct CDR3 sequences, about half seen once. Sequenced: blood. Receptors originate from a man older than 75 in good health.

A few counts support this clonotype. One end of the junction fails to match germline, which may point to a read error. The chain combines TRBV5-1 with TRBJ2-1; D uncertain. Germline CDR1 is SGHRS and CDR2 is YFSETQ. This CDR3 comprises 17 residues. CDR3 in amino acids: CASSLEPGIGSYNGQFF. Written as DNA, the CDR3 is TGCGCCAGCAGCTTGGAACCCGGCATTGGCTCCTACAATGGGCAGTTCTTC.

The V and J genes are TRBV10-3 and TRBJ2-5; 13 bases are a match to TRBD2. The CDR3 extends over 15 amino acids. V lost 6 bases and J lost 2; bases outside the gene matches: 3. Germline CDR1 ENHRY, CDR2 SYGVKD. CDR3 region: CAIRPGLAGQETQYF. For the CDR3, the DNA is TGTGCCATCAGGCCGGGACTAGCGGGACAAGAGACCCAGTACTTC.

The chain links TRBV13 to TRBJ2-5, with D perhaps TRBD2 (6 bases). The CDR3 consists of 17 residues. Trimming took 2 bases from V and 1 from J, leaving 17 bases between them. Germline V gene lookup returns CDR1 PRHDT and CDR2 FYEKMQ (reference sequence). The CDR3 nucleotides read TGTGCCAGCAGCTTATTGGGGGGTAGCGGAACCCAAGAGACCCAGTACTTC. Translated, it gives CASSLLGGSGTQETQYF.

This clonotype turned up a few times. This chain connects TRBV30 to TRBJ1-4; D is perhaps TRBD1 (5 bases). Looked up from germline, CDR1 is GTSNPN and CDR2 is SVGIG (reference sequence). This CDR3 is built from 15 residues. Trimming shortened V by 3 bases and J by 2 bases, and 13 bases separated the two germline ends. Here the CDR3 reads CAWRRLGGTNEKLFF. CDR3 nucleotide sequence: TGTGCCTGGAGGCGCCTCGGGGGTACTAATGAAAAACTGTTTTTT.

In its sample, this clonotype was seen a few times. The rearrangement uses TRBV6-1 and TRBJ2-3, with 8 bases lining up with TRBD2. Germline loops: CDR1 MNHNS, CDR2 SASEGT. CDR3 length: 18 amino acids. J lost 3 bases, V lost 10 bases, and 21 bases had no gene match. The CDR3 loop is CATRLDSYDLAGTDTQYF. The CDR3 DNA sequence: TGTGCCACCCGTCTGGACAGTTACGATCTAGCGGGTACAGATACGCAGTATTTT.

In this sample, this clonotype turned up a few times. CDR3 DNA sequence: TGTGCCAGCAGGCTCTCAGGGGAACAGCCCCAGCATTTT. Translated: CASRLSGEQPQHF. V and J are TRBV28 and TRBJ1-5, with TRBD1 as a possible D gene (6 bases). V was shortened by 6 bases and J by 7 bases, with 13 bases between the two germline ends. CDR3 size: 13 residues. CDR1 is MDHEN, CDR2 SYDVKM, per germline.

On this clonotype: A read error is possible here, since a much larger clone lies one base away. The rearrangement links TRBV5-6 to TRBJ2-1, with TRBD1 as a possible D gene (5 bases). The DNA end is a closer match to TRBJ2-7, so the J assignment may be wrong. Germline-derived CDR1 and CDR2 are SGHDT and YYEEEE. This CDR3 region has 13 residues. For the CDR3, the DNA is TGTGCCAGCAGCTTGGGGACACGGAGTGAGCAGTACTTC. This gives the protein CASSLGTRSEQYF.

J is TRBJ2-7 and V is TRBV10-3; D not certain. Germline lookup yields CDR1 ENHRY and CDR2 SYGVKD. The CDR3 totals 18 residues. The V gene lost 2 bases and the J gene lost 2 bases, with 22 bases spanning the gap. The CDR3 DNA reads TGTGCCATCAGTGAGGCGATTTCACCCCCAAGGCCTACCTACGAGCAGTACTTC. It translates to CAISEAISPPRPTYEQYF.

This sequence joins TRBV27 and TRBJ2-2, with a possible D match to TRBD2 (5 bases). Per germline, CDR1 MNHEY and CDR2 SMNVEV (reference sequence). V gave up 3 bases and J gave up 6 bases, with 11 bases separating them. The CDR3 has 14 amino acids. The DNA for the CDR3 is TGTGCCAGCAGTTTCGGGGTTTCGTCCGGGGAGCTGTTTTTT. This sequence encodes CASSFGVSSGELFF.

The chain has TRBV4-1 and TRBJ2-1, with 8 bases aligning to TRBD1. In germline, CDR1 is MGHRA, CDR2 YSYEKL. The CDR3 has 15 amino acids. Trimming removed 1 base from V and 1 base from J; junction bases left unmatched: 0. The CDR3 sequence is CASSQGQGSYNEQFF. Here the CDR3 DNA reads TGCGCCAGCAGCCAAGGACAGGGGTCCTACAATGAGCAGTTCTTC.

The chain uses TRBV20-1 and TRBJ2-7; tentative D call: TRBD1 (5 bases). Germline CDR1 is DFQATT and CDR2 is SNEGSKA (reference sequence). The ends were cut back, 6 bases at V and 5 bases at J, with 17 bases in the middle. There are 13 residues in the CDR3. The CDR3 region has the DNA TGCAGTGCAGGCGGACAACAGGACCACGAGCAGTACTTC. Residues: CSAGGQQDHEQYF.

The CDR3 bases are TGTGCCAGCAGCCGACCAGAGACTAGCGACGAGCAGTACTTC. This encodes CASSRPETSDEQYF. This sequence joins TRBV6-2 or TRBV6-3 and TRBJ2-5; 8 nucleotides line up with TRBD2. Gene TRBJ2-7 matches the end of the DNA better, so the J call may be wrong. Germline V gives CDR1 MNHEY, CDR2 SVGEGT. The CDR3 extends over 14 amino acids.

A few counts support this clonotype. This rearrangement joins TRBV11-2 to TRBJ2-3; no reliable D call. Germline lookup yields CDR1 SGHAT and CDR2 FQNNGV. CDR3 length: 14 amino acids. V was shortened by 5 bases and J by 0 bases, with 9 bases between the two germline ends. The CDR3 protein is CASSPGSSTDTQYF. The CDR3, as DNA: TGTGCCAGCAGCCCGGGCTCAAGCACAGATACGCAGTATTTT.

The CDR3 DNA reads TGTGCCAGCAGCGGCTGGGGGCTGGAGCAGTTCTTC. It encodes CASSGWGLEQFF. The chain joins TRBV7-2 to TRBJ2-1, with D possibly TRBD1 on 6 matching bases. The CDR3 is 12 residues long. V was cut by 5 bases and J by 10 bases, with 12 bases left in between. Per the germline V gene, CDR1 is SGHTA and CDR2 is FQGNSA.

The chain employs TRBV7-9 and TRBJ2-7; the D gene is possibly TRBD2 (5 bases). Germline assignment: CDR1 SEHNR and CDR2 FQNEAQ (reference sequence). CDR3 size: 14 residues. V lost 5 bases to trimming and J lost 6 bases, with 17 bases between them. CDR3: CASSEGWAMGEQYF. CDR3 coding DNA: TGTGCCAGCAGCGAGGGCTGGGCGATGGGCGAGCAGTACTTC.

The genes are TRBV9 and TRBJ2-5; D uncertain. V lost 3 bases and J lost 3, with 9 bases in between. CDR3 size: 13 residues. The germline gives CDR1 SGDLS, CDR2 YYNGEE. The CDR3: CASSGPAKETQYF. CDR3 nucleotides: TGTGCCAGCAGCGGCCCCGCCAAAGAGACCCAGTACTTC. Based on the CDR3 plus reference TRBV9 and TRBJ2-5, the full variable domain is DSGVTQTPKHLITATGQRVTLRCSPRSGDLSVYWYQQSLDQGLQFLIQYYNGEERAKGNILERFSAQQFPDLHSELNLSSLELGDSALYFCASSGPAKETQYFGPGTRLLVL.

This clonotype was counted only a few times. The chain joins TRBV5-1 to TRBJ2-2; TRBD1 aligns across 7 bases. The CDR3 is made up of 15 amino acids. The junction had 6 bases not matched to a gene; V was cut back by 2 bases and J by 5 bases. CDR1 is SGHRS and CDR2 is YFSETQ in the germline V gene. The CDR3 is CASSFKGAQTGELFF. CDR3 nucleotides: TGCGCCAGCAGCTTTAAGGGGGCGCAAACCGGGGAGCTGTTTTTT.

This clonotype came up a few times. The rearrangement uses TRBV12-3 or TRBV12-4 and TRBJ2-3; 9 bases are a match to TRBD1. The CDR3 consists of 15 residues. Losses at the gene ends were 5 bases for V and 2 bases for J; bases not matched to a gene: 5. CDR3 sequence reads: CASSTGTGHTDTQYF. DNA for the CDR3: TGTGCCAGCAGTACCGGGACAGGGCACACAGATACGCAGTATTTT.

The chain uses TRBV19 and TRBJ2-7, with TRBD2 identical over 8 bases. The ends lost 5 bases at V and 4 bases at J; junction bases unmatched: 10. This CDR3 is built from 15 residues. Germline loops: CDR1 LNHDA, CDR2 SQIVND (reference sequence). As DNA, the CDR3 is TGTGCCAGTAGTTGGGAGAGCGGGAGTGCGTACGAGCAGTACTTC. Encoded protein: CASSWESGSAYEQYF.

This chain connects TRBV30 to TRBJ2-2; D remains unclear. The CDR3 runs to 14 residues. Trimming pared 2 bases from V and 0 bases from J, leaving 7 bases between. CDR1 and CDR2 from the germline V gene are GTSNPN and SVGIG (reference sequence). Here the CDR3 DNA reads TGTGCCTGGAGTAGGGTCTCGAACACCGGGGAGCTGTTTTTT. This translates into CAWSRVSNTGELFF.

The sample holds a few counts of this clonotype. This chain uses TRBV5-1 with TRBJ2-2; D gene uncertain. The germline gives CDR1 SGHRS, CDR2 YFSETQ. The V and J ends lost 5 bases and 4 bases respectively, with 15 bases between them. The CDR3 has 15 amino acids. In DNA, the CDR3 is TGCGCCAGCAGTTCCGCAGGCTCGAGCACCGGGGAGCTGTTTTTT. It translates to CASSSAGSSTGELFF.

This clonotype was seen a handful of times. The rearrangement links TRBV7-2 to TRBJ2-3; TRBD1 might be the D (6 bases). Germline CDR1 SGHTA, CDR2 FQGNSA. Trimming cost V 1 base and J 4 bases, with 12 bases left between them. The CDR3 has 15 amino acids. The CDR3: CASSLVTQGPDTQYF. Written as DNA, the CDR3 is TGTGCCAGCAGCTTAGTTACGCAGGGGCCAGATACGCAGTATTTT.

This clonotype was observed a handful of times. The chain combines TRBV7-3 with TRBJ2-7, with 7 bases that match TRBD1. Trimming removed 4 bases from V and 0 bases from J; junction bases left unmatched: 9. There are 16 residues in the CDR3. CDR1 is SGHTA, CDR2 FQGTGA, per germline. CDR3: CASSSPQGTSSYEQYF. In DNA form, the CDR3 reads TGTGCCAGCAGCTCCCCACAGGGGACGAGCTCCTACGAGCAGTACTTC.

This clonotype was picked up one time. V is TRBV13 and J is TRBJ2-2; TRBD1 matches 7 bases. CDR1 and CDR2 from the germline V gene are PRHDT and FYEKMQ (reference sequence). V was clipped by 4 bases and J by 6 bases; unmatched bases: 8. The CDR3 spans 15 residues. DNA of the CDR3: TGTGCCAGCAGCTCAAGACAGGGCGCGGCCGGGGAGCTGTTTTTT. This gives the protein CASSSRQGAAGELFF.

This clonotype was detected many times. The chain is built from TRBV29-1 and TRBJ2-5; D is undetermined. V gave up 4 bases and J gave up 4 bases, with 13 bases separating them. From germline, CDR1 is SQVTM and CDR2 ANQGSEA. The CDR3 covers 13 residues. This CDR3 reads CSVVVVAGETQYF. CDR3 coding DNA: TGCAGCGTTGTTGTGGTTGCCGGAGAGACCCAGTACTTC.

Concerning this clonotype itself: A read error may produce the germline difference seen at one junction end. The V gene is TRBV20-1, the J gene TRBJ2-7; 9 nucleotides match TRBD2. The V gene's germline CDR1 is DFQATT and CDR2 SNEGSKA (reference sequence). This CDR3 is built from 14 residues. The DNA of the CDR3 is TGCAGTGCTGGAGAGACTAGCGGATACAATGAGCAGTACTTC. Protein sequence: CSAGETSGYNEQYF.

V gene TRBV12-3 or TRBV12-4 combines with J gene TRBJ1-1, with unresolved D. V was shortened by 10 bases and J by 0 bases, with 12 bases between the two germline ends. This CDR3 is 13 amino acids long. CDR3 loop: CATRVGMNTEAFF. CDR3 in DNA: TGTGCCACTCGGGTTGGGATGAACACTGAAGCTTTCTTT.

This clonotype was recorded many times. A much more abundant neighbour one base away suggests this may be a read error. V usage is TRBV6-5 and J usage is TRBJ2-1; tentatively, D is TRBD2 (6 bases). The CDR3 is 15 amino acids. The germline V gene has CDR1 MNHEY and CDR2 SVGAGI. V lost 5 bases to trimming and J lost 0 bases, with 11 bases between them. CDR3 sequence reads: CASSDGGTSYNEQFF. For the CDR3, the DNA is TGTGCCAGCAGTGACGGAGGGACCTCCTACAATGAGCAGTTCTTC.